The clone carrying this TCR beta chain showed up just once. Trimming pared 5 bases from V and 1 base from J, leaving 17 bases between. The germline V gene has CDR1 SEHNR and CDR2 FQNEAQ (reference sequence). The CDR3 runs to 16 residues. Repertoires were generated with immunoSEQ multiplex PCR, while TCRdb's copy carries only in-frame clones and drops some. Here the sample spans 70,000 to 95,000 clones, 97% being singletons. The sample comes from a study of technical replicates of blood from a few donors. The origin of this receptor is a human donor in good health. The chain combines TRBV7-9 with TRBJ2-5; no clear D. Sequencing was performed on T cells isolated from PBMCs. The CDR3 reads CASSKKRPAGQETQYF. For the CDR3, the DNA is TGTGCCAGCAGCAAGAAACGGCCCGCAGGCCAAGAGACCCAGTACTTC.